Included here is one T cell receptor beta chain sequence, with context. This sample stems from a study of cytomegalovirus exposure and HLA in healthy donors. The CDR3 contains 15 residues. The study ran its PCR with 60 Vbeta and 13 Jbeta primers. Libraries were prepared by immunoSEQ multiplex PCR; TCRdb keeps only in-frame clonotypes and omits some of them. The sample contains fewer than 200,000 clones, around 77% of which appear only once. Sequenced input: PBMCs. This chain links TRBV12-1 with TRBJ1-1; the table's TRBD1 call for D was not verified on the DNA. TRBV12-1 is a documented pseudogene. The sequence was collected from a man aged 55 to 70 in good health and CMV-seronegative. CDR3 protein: CASSFLNRASTEAFF. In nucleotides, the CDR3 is TGTGCCAGCAGCTTCTTAAACAGGGCCAGCACTGAAGCTTTCTTT.